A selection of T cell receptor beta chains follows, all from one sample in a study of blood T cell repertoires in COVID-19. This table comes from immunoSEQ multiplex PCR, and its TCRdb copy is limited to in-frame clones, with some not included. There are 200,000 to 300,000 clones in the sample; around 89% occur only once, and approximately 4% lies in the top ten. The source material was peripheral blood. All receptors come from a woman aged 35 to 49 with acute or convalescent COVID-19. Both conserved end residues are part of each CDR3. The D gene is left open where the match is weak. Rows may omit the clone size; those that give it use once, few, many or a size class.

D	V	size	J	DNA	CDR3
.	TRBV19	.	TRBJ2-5	TGTGCCAGTAGTATCGGCAGGGGGGTTGAGACCCAGTACTTC	CASSIGRGVETQYF
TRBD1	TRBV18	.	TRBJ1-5	TGTGCCAGCTCTATACAGGGGGATCAGCCCCAGCATTTT	CASSIQGDQPQHF
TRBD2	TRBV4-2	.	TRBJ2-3	TGTGCCAGCAGCCAAGAGGATAGCGGGGTAGCAGATACGCAGTATTTT	CASSQEDSGVADTQYF
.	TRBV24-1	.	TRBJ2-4	TGTGCCACCAGTGATCCCTCAGGGAAAAAAAACATTCAGTACTTC	CATSDPSGKKNIQYF
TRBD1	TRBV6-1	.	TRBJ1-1	TGTGCCAGCAGTGGGACAGGGGCAGGGTCCACTGAAGCTTTCTTT	CASSGTGAGSTEAFF
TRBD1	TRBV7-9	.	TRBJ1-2	TGTGCCAGCAGCCCCGTCAGGTCCCGACAGGGTAGGAATGGCTACACCTTC	CASSPVRSRQGRNGYTF
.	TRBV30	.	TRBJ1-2	TGTGCCTGGAGGACTGTAAGCCTTATAAGAGATGGCTACACCTTC	CAWRTVSLIRDGYTF
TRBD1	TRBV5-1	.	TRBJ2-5	TGCGCCAGCAGCTACCCCAGGGGGCTGTCGGAGACCCAGTACTTC	CASSYPRGLSETQYF
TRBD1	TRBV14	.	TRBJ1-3	TGTGCCAGCAGCCAACAGGGGGACACCATATATTTT	CASSQQGDTIYF
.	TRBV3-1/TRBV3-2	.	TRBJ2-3	TGTGCCAGCAGCCCACAACGCGGGTTTACAGATACGCAGTATTTT	CASSPQRGFTDTQYF
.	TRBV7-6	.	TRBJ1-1	TGTGCCAGCAGCCTACCCAAATCCGGTGGCACTGAAGCTTTCTTT	CASSLPKSGGTEAFF
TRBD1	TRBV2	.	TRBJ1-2	TGTGCCAGCAGTGCCGCGGACAGGGATCTCATTGGCTACACCTTC	CASSAADRDLIGYTF
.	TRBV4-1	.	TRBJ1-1	TGCGCCAGCAGCCAAGAATTGGGAGGGAACACTGAAGCTTTCTTT	CASSQELGGNTEAFF
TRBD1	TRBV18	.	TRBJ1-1	TGTGCCAGCTCACCAAGGGACAGGGCATATCGGGGCACTGAAGCTTTCTTT	CASSPRDRAYRGTEAFF
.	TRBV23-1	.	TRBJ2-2	TGCGCCAGCAGAGGTGGGCTTCCCGGGGAGCTGTTTTTT	CASRGGLPGELFF
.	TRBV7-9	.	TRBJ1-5	TGTGCCAGCAGCTTAGGTGGGCCCGCGTATAGCAATCAGCCCCAGCATTTT	CASSLGGPAYSNQPQHF
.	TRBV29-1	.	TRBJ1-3	TGCAGCGTTGAAGACAGACTCTCTGGAAACACCATATATTTT	CSVEDRLSGNTIYF
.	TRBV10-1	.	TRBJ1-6	TGCGCCAGCAGTGAAGGGGACAAGGGAAAAAATTCACCCCTCCACTTT	CASSEGDKGKNSPLHF
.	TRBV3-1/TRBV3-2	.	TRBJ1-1	TGTGCCAGCAGCCGCCAGGGATCCGGGAACACTGAAGCTTTCTTT	CASSRQGSGNTEAFF
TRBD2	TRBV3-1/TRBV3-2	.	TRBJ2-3	TGTGCCAGCAGCCAAGATCACGGTCTAGCGGGGAGCACAGATACGCAGTATTTT	CASSQDHGLAGSTDTQYF
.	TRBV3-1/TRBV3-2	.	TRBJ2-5	TGTGCCAGCAGCCAGGGAGAGACCCAGTACTTC	CASSQGETQYF
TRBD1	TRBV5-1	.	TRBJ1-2	TGCGCCAGCAGGGGGGCAGGGGGCTTTGATGGCTACACCTTC	CASRGAGGFDGYTF
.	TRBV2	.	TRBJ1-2	TGTGCCAGCAGCGACTATGGCTACACCTTC	CASSDYGYTF
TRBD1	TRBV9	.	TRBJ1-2	TGTGCCAGCAGCATCGGACAGGGGAACTATGGCTACACCTTC	CASSIGQGNYGYTF
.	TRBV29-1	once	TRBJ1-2	TGCAGTAGTGGGGGGGGCACATCTAACTATGGCTACACCTTC	CSSGGGTSNYGYTF
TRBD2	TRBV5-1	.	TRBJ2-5	TGCGCCAGCAGCTCTGGACTAGCGGGGGCCAGACAAGAGACCCAGTACTTC	CASSSGLAGARQETQYF
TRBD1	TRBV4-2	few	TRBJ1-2	TGTGCCAGCAGCCAGGGGACAGGGTCTACTAACTATGGCTACACCTTC	CASSQGTGSTNYGYTF
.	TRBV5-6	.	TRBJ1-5	TGTGCCAGCAGCTTGGGGGGAGGGGCAAGCAATCAGCCCCAGCATTTT	CASSLGGGASNQPQHF
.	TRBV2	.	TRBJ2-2	TGTGCCAGCAGTGAGCAACAAAACACCGGGGAGCTGTTTTTT	CASSEQQNTGELFF
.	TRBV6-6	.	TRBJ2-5	TGTGCCAGCAGTTGGAGGGGTGGGGAGACCCAGTACTTC	CASSWRGGETQYF
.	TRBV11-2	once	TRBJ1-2	TGTGCCAGCGTACACGATGGTAGACGCGCAGGAAGCTACACCTTC	CASVHDGRRAGSYTF
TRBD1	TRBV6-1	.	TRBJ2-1	TGTGCCAGCAGTGAACAGACAGGGGTTGGGAGGGAGCAGTTCTTC	CASSEQTGVGREQFF
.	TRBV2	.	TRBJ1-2	TGTGCCAGCAGTGAACGTCGGAACCTAGGTTATGGCTACACCTTC	CASSERRNLGYGYTF
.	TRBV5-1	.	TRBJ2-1	TGCGCCAGCAGCTTGGGACAGACCAACAGTGAGCAGTTCTTC	CASSLGQTNSEQFF
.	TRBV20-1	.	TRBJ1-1	TGCAGTGCTGGCAGGGTTGAAGCTTTCTTT	CSAGRVEAFF
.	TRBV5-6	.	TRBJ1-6	TGTGCCAGCAGCTTGGGAGCCTCTATCCATTCACCCCTCCACTTT	CASSLGASIHSPLHF
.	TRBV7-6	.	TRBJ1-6	TGTGCCAGCAGCCTGAGACAGAATTCACCCCTCCACTTT	CASSLRQNSPLHF
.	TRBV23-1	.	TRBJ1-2	TGCGCCAGCAGTCAATCGAGAGCTAACTATGGCTACACCTTC	CASSQSRANYGYTF
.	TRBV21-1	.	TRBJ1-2	TGTGCCAGCACCGCGGAGGACAGGGGGCGCAGGGACTATGGCTACACCTTC	CASTAEDRGRRDYGYTF
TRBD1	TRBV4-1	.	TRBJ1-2	TGCGCCAGCAGCCCCCGGGACAGAGATCCATATGGCTACACCTTC	CASSPRDRDPYGYTF
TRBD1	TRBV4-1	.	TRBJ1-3	TGCGCCAGCAGCCAAGGGACAGGGGGAAACACCATATATTTT	CASSQGTGGNTIYF
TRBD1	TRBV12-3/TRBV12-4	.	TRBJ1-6	TGTGCCAGCCGGACAGGGTTGTTGCCCCTCCACTTT	CASRTGLLPLHF
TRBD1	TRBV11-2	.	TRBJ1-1	TGTGCCAGCAGCACGCCGACAGGGGTGAACACTGAAGCTTTCTTT	CASSTPTGVNTEAFF
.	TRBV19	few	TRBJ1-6	TGTGCCAGTAGTATAGGGAGAGCTTCACCCCTCCACTTT	CASSIGRASPLHF
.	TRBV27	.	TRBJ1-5	TGTGCCAGCAGTTTTGGGGCAGGCAATCAGCCCCAGCATTTT	CASSFGAGNQPQHF
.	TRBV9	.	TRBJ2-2	TGTGCCAGCAGCGCTCCGAACACCGGGGAGCTGTTTTTT	CASSAPNTGELFF
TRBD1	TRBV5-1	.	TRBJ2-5	TGCGCCAGCAGCCTATCTACCGGGACAGGGGATGTTCTGGAGACCCAGTACTTC	CASSLSTGTGDVLETQYF
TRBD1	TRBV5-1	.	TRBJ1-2	TGCGCCAGCAGCTTCGGGACAGAGTATGGCTACACCTTC	CASSFGTEYGYTF
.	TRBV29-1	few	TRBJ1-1	TGCAGCGTCAGGGGGAACACTGAAGCTTTCTTT	CSVRGNTEAFF
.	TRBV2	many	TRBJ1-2	TGTGCCAGCAGCTTCCAACAGGGTGGTGGCTACACCTTC	CASSFQQGGGYTF
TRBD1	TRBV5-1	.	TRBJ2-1	TGCGCCAGCAGCTTGGTGGTTTTCGAGACAGGGGGCAATGAGCAGTTCTTC	CASSLVVFETGGNEQFF
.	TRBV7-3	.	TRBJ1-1	TGTGCCAGCAGCTTTTACAGGGACACTGAAGCTTTCTTT	CASSFYRDTEAFF
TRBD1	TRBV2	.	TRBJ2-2	TGTGCCAGCGGAGACAGGGTGAACACCGGGGAGCTGTTTTTT	CASGDRVNTGELFF
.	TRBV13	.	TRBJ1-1	TGTGCCAGCAGCTTAGCTGGCAACAGGGCTGAAGCTTTCTTT	CASSLAGNRAEAFF
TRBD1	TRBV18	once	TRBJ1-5	TGTGCCAGCTCACCGAGCTGGGATTTCGGGACAGTACCATATAGCAATCAGCCCCAGCATTTT	CASSPSWDFGTVPYSNQPQHF
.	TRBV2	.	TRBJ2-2	TGTGCCAGCAGCCGGATGTGGGGGGTCTCCGGGGAGCTGTTTTTT	CASSRMWGVSGELFF